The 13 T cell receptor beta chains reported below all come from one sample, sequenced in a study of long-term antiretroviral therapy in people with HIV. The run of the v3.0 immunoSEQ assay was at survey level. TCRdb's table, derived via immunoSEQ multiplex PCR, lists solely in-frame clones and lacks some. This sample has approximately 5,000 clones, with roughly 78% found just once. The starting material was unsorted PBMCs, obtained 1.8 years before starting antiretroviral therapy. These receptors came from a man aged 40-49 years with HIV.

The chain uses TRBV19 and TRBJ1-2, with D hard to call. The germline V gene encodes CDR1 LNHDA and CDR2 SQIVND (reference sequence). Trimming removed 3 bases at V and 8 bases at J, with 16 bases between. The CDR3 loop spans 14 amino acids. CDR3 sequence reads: CASSIRGGAAGYTF. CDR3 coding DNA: TGTGCCAGTAGTATTCGGGGAGGCGCGGCAGGCTACACCTTC.

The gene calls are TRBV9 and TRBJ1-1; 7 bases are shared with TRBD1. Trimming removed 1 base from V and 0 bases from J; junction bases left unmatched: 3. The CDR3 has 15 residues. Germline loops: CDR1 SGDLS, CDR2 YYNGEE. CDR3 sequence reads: CASSVKTGLNTEAFF. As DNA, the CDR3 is TGTGCCAGCAGCGTAAAGACAGGGTTGAACACTGAAGCTTTCTTT.

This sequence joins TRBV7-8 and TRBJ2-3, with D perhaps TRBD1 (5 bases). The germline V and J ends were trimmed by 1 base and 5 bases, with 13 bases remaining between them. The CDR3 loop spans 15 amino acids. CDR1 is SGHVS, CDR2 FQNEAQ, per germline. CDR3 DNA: TGTGCCAGCAGCTTAGTGCTAGGGGCAAGAGATACGCAGTATTTT. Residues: CASSLVLGARDTQYF.

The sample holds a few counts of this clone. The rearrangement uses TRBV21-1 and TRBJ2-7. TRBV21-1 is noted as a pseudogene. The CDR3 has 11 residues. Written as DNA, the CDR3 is TGTGCCAGTCGAGAGGGGAACGAGCAGTACTTC. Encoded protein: CASREGNEQYF.

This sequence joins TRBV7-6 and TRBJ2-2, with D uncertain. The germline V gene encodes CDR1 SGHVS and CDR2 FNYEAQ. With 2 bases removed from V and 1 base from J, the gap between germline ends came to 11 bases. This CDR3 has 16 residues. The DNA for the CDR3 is TGTGCCAGCAGCTTACAGACGATACTGAACACCGGGGAGCTGTTTTTT. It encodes CASSLQTILNTGELFF.

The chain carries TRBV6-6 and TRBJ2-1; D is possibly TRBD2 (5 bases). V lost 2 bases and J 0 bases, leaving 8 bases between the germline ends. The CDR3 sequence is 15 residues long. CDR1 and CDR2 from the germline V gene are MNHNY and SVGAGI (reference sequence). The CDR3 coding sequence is TGTGCCAGCAGTTACGGGAGCAGCTCCTACAATGAGCAGTTCTTC. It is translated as CASSYGSSSYNEQFF.

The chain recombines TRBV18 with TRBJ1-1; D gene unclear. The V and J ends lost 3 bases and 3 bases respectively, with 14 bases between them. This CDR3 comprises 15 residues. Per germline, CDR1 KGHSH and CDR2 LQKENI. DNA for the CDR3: TGTGCCAGCTCACCCTCGGGTGGTGCTTACACTGAAGCTTTCTTT. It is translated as CASSPSGGAYTEAFF.

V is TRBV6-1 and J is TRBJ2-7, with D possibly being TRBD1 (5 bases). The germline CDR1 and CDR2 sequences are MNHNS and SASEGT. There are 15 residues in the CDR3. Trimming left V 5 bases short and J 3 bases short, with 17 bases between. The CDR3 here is CASSQQVLNNYEQYF. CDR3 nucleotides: TGTGCCAGCAGTCAACAGGTCCTAAATAACTACGAGCAGTACTTC.

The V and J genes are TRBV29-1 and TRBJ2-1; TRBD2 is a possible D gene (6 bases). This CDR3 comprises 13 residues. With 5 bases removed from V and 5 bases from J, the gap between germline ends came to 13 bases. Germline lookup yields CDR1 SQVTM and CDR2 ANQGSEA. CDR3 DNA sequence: TGCAGCGTTAGCGGGCAAACTAACAATGAGCAGTTCTTC. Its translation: CSVSGQTNNEQFF.

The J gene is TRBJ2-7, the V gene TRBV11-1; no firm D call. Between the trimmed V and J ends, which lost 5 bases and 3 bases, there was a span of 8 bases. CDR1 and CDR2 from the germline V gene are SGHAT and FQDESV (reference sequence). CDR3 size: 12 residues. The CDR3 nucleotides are TGTGCCAGCAGCGGCAATGGCTACGAGCAGTACTTC. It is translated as CASSGNGYEQYF.

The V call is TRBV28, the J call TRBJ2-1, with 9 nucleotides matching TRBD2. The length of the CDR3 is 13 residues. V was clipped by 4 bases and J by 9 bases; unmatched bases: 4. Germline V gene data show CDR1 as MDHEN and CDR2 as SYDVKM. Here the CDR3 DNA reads TGTGCCAGCAGTTCGGGACTAGCCGGTGAGCAGTTCTTC. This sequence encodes CASSSGLAGEQFF.

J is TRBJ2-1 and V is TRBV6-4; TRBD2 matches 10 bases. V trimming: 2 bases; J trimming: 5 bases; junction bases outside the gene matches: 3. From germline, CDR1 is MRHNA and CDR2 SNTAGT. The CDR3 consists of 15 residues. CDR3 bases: TGTGCCAGCAGTGACGATACTAGCGGGGACAATGAGCAGTTCTTC. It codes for CASSDDTSGDNEQFF.

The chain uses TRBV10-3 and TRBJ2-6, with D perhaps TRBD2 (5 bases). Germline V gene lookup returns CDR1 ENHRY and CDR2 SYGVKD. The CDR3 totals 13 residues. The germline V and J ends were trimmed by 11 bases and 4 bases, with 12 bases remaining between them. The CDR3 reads CAVRETGANVLTF. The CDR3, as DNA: TGTGCCGTTAGGGAGACCGGGGCCAACGTCCTGACTTTC.